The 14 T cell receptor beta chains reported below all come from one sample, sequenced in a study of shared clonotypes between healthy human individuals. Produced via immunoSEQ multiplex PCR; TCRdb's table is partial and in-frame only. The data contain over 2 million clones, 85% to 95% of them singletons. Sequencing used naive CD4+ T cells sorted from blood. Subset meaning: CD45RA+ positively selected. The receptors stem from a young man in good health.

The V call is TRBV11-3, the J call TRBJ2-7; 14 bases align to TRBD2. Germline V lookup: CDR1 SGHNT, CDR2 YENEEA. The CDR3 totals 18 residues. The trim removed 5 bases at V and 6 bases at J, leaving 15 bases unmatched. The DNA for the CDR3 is TGTGCCAGCAGCGGACGACTAGCGGGAGGGCCCAGTCAGGGCGAGCAGTACTTC. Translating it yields CASSGRLAGGPSQGEQYF.

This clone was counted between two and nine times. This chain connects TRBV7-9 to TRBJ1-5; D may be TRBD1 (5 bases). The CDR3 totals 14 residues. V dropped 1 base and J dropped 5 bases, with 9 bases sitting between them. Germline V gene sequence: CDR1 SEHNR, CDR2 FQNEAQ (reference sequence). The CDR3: CASSLGGAHQPQHF. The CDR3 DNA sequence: TGTGCCAGCAGCTTAGGAGGGGCCCATCAGCCCCAGCATTTT.

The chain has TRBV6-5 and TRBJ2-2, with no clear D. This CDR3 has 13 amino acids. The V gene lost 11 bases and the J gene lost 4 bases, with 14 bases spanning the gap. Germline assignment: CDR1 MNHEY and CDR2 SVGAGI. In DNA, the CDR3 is TGTGCCGTTAGACGGGCATCCACCGGGGAGCTGTTTTTT. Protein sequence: CAVRRASTGELFF.

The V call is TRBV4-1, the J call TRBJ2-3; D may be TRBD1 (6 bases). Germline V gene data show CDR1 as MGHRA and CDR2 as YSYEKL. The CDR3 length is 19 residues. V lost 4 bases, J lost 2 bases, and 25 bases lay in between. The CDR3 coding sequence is TGCGCCAGCAGCCTGGGGCCGGGACAAATGGACCGCGTCACAGATACGCAGTATTTT. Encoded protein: CASSLGPGQMDRVTDTQYF.

CDR3 amino acids: CSVDRDRVTNTEAFF. CDR3 in DNA: TGCAGCGTTGACCGGGACAGGGTCACGAACACTGAAGCTTTCTTT. The V gene is TRBV29-1, the J gene TRBJ1-1; 9 bases match TRBD1. Germline trimming cut 3 bases from V and 1 base from J; bases unmatched to any gene: 6. This CDR3 comprises 15 residues. The germline V gene has CDR1 SQVTM and CDR2 ANQGSEA.

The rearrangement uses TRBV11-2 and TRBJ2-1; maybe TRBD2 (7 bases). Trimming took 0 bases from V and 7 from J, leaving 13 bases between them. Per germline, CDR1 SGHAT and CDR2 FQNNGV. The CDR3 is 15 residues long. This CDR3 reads CASSLDGGGANEQFF. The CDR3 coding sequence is TGTGCCAGCAGCTTAGATGGGGGGGGCGCGAATGAGCAGTTCTTC.

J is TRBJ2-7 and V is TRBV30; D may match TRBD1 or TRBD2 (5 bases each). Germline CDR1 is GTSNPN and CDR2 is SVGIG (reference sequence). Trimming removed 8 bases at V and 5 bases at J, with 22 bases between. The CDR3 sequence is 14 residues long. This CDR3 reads CASTMRGAPHEQYF. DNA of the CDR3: TGTGCCAGTACCATGAGAGGGGCCCCCCACGAGCAGTACTTC.

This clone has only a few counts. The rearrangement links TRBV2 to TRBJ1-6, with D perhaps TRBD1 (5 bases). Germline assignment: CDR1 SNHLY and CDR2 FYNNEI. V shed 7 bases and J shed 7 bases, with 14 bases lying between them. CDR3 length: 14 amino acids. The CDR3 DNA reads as TGTGCCAGCAAGACCGACAGTGGCAATTCACCCCTCCACTTT. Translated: CASKTDSGNSPLHF.

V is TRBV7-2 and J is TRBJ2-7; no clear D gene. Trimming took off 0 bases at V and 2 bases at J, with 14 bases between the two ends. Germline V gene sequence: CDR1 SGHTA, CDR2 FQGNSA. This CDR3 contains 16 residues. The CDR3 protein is CASSLAPRVVAYEQYF. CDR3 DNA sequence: TGTGCCAGCAGCTTAGCGCCTAGGGTAGTAGCCTACGAGCAGTACTTC.

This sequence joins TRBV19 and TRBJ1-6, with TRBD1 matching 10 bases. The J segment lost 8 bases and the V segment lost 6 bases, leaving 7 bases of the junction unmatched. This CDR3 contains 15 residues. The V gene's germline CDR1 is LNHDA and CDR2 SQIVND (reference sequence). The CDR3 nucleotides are TGTGCCAGTAGGACTGGACAGGGGGATTATTCACCCCTCCACTTT. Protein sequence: CASRTGQGDYSPLHF.

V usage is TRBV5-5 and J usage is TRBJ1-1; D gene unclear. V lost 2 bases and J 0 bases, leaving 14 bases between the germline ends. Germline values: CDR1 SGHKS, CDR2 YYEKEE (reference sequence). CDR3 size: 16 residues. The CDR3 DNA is TGTGCCAGCAGCTTAGGACGGAACCTCATGAACACTGAAGCTTTCTTT. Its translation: CASSLGRNLMNTEAFF.

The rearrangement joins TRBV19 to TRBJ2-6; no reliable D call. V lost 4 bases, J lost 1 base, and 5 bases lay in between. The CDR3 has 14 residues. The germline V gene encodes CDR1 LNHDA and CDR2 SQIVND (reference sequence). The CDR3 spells CASSRTSGANVLTF. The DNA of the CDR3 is TGTGCCAGTAGTAGGACGTCTGGGGCCAACGTCCTGACTTTC.

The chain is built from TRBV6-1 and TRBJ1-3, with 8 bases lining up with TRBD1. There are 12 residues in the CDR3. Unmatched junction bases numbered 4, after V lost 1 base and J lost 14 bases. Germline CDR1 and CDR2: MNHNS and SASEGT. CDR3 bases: TGTGCCAGCAGTGAAGTGGGGACAGGCTTATATTTT. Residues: CASSEVGTGLYF.

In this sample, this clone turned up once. The CDR3 spells CASSVDSPGELFF. In DNA form, the CDR3 reads TGTGCCAGCAGCGTAGATTCGCCCGGGGAGCTGTTTTTT. This chain connects TRBV9 to TRBJ2-2; D unresolved. Trimming pared 0 bases from V and 6 bases from J, leaving 6 bases between. Germline V CDR1 and CDR2: SGDLS, YYNGEE. The CDR3 sequence is 13 residues long.